This T cell receptor beta chain was observed in a study of T cells in Graves' hyperthyroidism and ophthalmopathy. This clonotype was found a few times. Its antigen remains unknown. The CDR3 totals 15 residues. The V and J ends lost 5 bases and 1 base respectively, with 14 bases between them. RNA transcripts served as the template for amplifying TCR beta CDR3 regions. Primed by the HTBI set, a first-round RT-PCR was run on the TCR CDR3. Each CDR3 protein gets one entry after TCRdb re-called the multiplex PCR reads with MiXCR. The data hold some 580,000 distinct CDR3 sequences, with roughly 16% observed a single time. General study points: Ophthalmopathy onset followed model prediction by a median approximately 6.2 months. Among thyroid clonotypes expanded above 0.001, most also appeared in blood.

This receptor was taken from a middle-aged woman with Graves' ophthalmopathy. The J gene is TRBJ2-5, the V gene TRBV12-3 or TRBV12-4, with a tentative D call TRBD2 (7 bases). The sample was blood. The CDR3 protein is CASSGGGLGQETQYF. In DNA, the CDR3 is TGTGCCAGCAGTGGGGGGGGGCTAGGCCAAGAGACCCAGTACTTC.